This TCR beta chain was identified during a study of T cell changes during pregnancy in multiple sclerosis. This table comes from immunoSEQ multiplex PCR, and its TCRdb copy is limited to in-frame clones, with some not included. The table records around 83,000 clones, 75% to 95% of them present only once. The sample holds one count of this clone. V lost 2 bases, J lost 9 bases, and 10 bases stayed unmatched. This CDR3 comprises 15 residues. CDR1 and CDR2 from the germline V gene are SGHTA and FQGTGA. This sequence joins TRBV7-3 and TRBJ2-1, with TRBD2 matching over 7 bases. This clonotype was sampled from a female donor with multiple sclerosis, enrolled in a pregnancy study. This material consisted of CD4+ T cells from peripheral blood mononuclear cells, taken in the second trimester of pregnancy. This CDR3 is CASSLGRERVGEQFF. The CDR3, as DNA: TGTGCCAGCAGCTTAGGGCGGGAGCGTGTCGGTGAGCAGTTCTTC.